This T cell receptor beta chain derives from a study of T cell responses to AZD1222 COVID-19 vaccine. General study points: The span of vaccine-associated CD4 TCRs extended across spike, with dominance at 160-218 and 743-854. Among the donors, most were white British and more were female, and clonal diversity was possibly underestimated.

This CDR3 has 15 amino acids. The trim removed 3 bases at V and 2 bases at J, leaving 7 bases unmatched. Germline V gene lookup returns CDR1 SGHDT and CDR2 YYEEEE. Data came from immunoSEQ multiplex PCR; TCRdb stores just in-frame clones and leaves some out. The sample lists 150,000 to 200,000 clones; 90% to 95% were seen once. As to this clone: Its antigen remains unidentified.

Source: peripheral blood, taken 28 days after the second AZD1222 dose. The source is an adult who received the AZD1222 COVID-19 vaccine. V is TRBV5-6 and J is TRBJ1-2; TRBD1 matches 7 bases. The CDR3 sequence: CASSWRGQTNYGYTF. The CDR3 DNA is TGTGCCAGCAGCTGGAGGGGACAGACGAACTATGGCTACACCTTC.